What follows are 12 T cell receptor beta chains derived from one specimen sequenced in a study of PD-1 blockade in mismatch repair-deficient tumors. Sequenced by immunoSEQ multiplex PCR; TCRdb stores in-frame clones only, minus some. The repertoire holds 90,000 to 120,000 clones, with 70% to 85% as singletons. The specimen comprised peripheral blood, sampled 30 to 36 weeks after starting pembrolizumab. The receptors originated from an adult with mismatch repair-deficient cancer.

The V and J genes are TRBV2 and TRBJ2-7, with D possibly TRBD2 on 6 matching bases. This CDR3 comprises 14 residues. V was trimmed by 7 bases and J by 0 bases, leaving 13 bases between them. The germline CDR1 and CDR2 sequences are SNHLY and FYNNEI. CDR3 protein: CASNFGTPSYEQYF. The DNA for the CDR3 is TGTGCCAGCAATTTCGGGACTCCCTCCTACGAGCAGTACTTC. The full variable domain, with the rest looked up from reference TRBV2 and TRBJ2-7, is EPEVTQTPSHQVTQMGQEVILRCVPISNHLYFYWYRQILGQKVEFLVSFYNNEISEKSEIFDDQFSVERPDGSNFTLKIRSTKLEDSAMYFCASNFGTPSYEQYFGPGTRLTVT.

This chain links TRBV7-2 with TRBJ2-2; D is uncertain. V was cut by 0 bases and J by 5 bases, with 7 bases left in between. This CDR3 has 14 amino acids. Per the germline V gene, CDR1 is SGHTA and CDR2 is FQGNSA. Here the CDR3 reads CASSLAWETGELFF. The DNA of the CDR3 is TGTGCCAGCAGCTTAGCTTGGGAAACCGGGGAGCTGTTTTTT. The whole variable domain, filled in from reference TRBV7-2 and TRBJ2-2, reads GAGVSQSPSNKVTEKGKDVELRCDPISGHTALYWYRQSLGQGLEFLIYFQGNSAPDKSGLPSDRFSAERTGGSVSTLTIQRTQQEDSAVYLCASSLAWETGELFFGEGSRLTVL.

The V gene is TRBV7-9, the J gene TRBJ2-7, with 8 bases that match TRBD2. Germline CDR1 is SEHNR and CDR2 is FQNEAQ (reference sequence). J was trimmed by 4 bases and V by 5 bases; bases with no gene match: 4. CDR3 length: 13 residues. The CDR3 DNA sequence: TGTGCCAGCAGCGCCGGACTAGCTTACGAGCAGTACTTC. This codes for CASSAGLAYEQYF. The full variable domain, in which reference TRBV7-9 and TRBJ2-7 provide the parts outside the CDR3, is DTGVSQNPRHKITKRGQNVTFRCDPISEHNRLYWYRQTLGQGPEFLTYFQNEAQLEKSRLLSDRFSAERPKGSFSTLEIQRTEQGDSAMYLCASSAGLAYEQYFGPGTRLTVT.

V usage is TRBV7-8 and J usage is TRBJ1-2; D is uncertain. CDR3 length equals 15 residues. Germline CDR1 and CDR2: SGHVS and FQNEAQ. V was clipped by 7 bases and J by 3 bases, with 18 bases between them. The CDR3 coding sequence is TGTGCCAGCACCCTCAGAGGAGGGTACGACTATGGCTACACCTTC. This translates into CASTLRGGYDYGYTF.

The rearrangement joins TRBV29-1 to TRBJ2-7; D unresolved. Per germline, CDR1 SQVTM and CDR2 ANQGSEA. This CDR3 contains 13 residues. Trimming pared 0 bases from V and 5 bases from J, leaving 11 bases between. This CDR3 is CSVEDGRTDEQYF. The CDR3 DNA reads as TGCAGCGTTGAAGATGGGCGGACCGACGAGCAGTACTTC.

This chain uses TRBV5-1 with TRBJ2-7; D possibly uses TRBD1 or TRBD2 (5 bases each). This CDR3 spans 12 amino acids. Germline V gene sequence: CDR1 SGHRS, CDR2 YFSETQ. Trimming removed 9 bases from V and 2 bases from J, with 12 bases in between. The CDR3 region is CATRDEAYEQYF. The CDR3 region has the DNA TGCGCCACCAGGGACGAAGCCTACGAGCAGTACTTC.

The V gene is TRBV6-1, the J gene TRBJ1-1; D ambiguous. The germline CDR1 and CDR2 sequences are MNHNS and SASEGT. Trimming removed 6 bases from V and 1 base from J, with 12 bases in between. CDR3 size: 14 residues. The CDR3 loop reads CASSAVWGNTEAFF. The CDR3 coding sequence is TGTGCCAGCAGCGCAGTGTGGGGGAACACTGAAGCTTTCTTT.

The chain combines TRBV6-6 with TRBJ1-1, with D perhaps matching TRBD1 (5 bases). The CDR3 extends over 14 amino acids. V shed 0 bases and J shed 4 bases, with 9 bases lying between them. The germline V gene has CDR1 MNHNY and CDR2 SVGAGI (reference sequence). The DNA of the CDR3 is TGTGCCAGCAGTTACTCCCGCGGGGGCACTGAAGCTTTCTTT. As protein: CASSYSRGGTEAFF.

The CDR3 spells CASSQDVSGAPWSGANVLTF. In DNA, the CDR3 is TGTGCCAGCAGCCAAGACGTGTCGGGTGCCCCTTGGTCTGGGGCCAACGTCCTGACTTTC. This sequence joins TRBV14 and TRBJ2-6; D remains ambiguous. Trimming stripped 0 bases from V and 1 base from J, with 19 bases between. The V gene's germline CDR1 is SGHDN and CDR2 FVKESK. This CDR3 is 20 amino acids long.

This chain uses TRBV14 with TRBJ2-1; tentative D call: TRBD2 (6 bases). This CDR3 is 14 amino acids long. Germline V gene lookup returns CDR1 SGHDN and CDR2 FVKESK. The ends were cut back, 4 bases at V and 8 bases at J, with 15 bases in the middle. CDR3 DNA: TGTGCCAGCAGCCGAGAGAGCGGGTCGGATGAGCAGTTCTTC. As protein: CASSRESGSDEQFF.

This sequence joins TRBV7-8 and TRBJ2-2; maybe TRBD1 (6 bases). The CDR3 loop spans 15 amino acids. Germline CDR1 reads SGHVS; CDR2 reads FQNEAQ. V was cut by 7 bases and J by 6 bases, with 18 bases left in between. The CDR3 reads CASKPRGGGAGELFF. CDR3 bases: TGTGCCAGCAAACCCCGGGGTGGGGGCGCCGGGGAGCTGTTTTTT.

J is TRBJ2-7 and V is TRBV11-2, with D perhaps matching TRBD1 or TRBD2 (5 bases each). Trimming took 4 bases from V and 2 from J, leaving 15 bases between them. The CDR3 loop spans 15 amino acids. In germline, CDR1 is SGHAT, CDR2 FQNNGV. The CDR3 nucleotides read TGTGCCAGCAGCTCATCCCGGGACGGAACCTACGAGCAGTACTTC. This encodes CASSSSRDGTYEQYF.